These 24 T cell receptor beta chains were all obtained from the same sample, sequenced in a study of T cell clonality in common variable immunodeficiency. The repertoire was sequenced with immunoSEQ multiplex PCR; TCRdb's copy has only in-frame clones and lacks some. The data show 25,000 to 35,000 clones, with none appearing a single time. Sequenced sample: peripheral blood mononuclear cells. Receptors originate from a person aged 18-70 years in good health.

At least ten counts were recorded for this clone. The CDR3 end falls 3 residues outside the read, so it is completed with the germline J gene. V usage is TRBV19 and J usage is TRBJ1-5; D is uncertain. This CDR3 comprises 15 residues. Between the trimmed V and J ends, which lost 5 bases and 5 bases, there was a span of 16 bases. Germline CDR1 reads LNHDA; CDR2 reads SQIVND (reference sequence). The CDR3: CASSPSGQYYQPQHF. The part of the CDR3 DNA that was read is TGTGCCAGTAGTCCCAGCGGGCAGTATTATCAGCCC.

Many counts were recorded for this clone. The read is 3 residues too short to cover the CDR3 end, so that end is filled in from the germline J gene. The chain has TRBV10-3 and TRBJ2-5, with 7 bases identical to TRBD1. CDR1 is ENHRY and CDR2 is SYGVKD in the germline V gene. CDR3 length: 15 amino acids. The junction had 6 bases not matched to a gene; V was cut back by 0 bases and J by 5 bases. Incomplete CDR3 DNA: TGTGCCATCAGTGAGTCCCCCGACAGGGTGGAGACC. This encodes CAISESPDRVET. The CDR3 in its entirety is CAISESPDRVETQYF.

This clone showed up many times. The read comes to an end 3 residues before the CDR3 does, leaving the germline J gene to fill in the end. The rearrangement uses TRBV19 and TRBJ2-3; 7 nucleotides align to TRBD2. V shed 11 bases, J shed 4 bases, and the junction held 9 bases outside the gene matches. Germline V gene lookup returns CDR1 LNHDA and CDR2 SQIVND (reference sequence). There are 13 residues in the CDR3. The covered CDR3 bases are TGTGCCGCCCAAAGCGGGAACGCAGATACG. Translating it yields CAAQSGNADT. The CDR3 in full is CAAQSGNADTQYF.

CDR3 sequence reads: CASSLRGSTEAFF. The CDR3 bases that were read are TGTGCCAGCAGCTTAAGGGGGAGCACTGAA. This chain links TRBV11-1 with TRBJ1-1; maybe TRBD1 (6 bases). Coverage ceases 3 residues before the CDR3 finishes, and the germline J gene fills in the end. The germline V gene encodes CDR1 SGHAT and CDR2 FQDESV (reference sequence). Between the trimmed V and J ends, which lost 2 bases and 4 bases, there was a span of 8 bases. This CDR3 has 13 residues.

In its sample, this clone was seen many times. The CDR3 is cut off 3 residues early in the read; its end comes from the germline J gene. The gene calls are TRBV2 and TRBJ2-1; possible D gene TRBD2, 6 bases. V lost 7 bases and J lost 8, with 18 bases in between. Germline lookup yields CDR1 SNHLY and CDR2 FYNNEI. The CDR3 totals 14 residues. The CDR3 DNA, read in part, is TGTGCCAGCATCTCCAGCGGGCTGGGCGATGAG. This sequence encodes CASISSGLGDE. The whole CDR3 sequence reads CASISSGLGDEQFF.

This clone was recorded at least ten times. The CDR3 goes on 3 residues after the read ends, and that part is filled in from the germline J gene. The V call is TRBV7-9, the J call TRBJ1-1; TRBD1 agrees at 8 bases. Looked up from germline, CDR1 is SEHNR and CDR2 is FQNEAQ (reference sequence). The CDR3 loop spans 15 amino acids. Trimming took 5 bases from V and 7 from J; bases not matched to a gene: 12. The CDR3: CASSTRQGRVDEAFF. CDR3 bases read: TGTGCCAGCAGCACCCGACAGGGGAGGGTTGATGAA. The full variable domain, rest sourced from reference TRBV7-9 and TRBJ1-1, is DTGVSQNPRHKITKRGQNVTFRCDPISEHNRLYWYRQTLGQGPEFLTYFQNEAQLEKSRLLSDRFSAERPKGSFSTLEIQRTEQGDSAMYLCASSTRQGRVDEAFFGQGTRLTVV.

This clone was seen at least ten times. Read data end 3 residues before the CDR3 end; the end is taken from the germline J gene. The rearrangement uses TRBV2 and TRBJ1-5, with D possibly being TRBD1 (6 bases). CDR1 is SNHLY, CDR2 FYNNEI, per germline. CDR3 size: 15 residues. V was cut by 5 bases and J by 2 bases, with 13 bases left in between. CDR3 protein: CASSNRVGGNQPQHF. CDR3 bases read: TGTGCCAGCAGTAACAGGGTTGGTGGCAATCAGCCC.

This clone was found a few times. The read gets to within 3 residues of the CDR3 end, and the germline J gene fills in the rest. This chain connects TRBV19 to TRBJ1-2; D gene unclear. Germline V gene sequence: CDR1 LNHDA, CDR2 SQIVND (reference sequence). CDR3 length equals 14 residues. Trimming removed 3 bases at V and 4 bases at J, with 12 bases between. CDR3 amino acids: CASSIPALSYGYTF. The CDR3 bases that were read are TGTGCCAGTAGTATCCCAGCGTTGAGCTATGGC.

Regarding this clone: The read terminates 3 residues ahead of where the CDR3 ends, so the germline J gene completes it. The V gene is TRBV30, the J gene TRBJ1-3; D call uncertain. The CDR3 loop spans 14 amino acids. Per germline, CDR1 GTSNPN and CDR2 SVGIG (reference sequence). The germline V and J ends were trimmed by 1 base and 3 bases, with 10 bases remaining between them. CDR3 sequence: CAWSGTGNGNTIYF. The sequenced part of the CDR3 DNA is TGTGCCTGGAGTGGAACGGGTAATGGAAACACC.

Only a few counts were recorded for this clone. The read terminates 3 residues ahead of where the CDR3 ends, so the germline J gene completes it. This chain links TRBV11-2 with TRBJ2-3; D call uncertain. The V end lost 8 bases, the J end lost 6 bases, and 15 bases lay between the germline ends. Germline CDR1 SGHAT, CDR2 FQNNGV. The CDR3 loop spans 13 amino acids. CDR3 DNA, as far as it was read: TGTGCCAGCTCCCCGAGTAGCCTTGATACG. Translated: CASSPSSLDT. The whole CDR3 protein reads CASSPSSLDTQYF.

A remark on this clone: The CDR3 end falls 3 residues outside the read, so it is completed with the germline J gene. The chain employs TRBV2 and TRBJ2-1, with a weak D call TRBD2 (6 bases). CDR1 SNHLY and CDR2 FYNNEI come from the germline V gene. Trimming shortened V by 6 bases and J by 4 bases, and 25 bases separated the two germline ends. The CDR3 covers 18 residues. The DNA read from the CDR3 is TGTGCCAGCAGCGGGACTCTAATCGGTACGGGAGCTTACAATGAG. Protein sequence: CASSGTLIGTGAYNE. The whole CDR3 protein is CASSGTLIGTGAYNEQFF.

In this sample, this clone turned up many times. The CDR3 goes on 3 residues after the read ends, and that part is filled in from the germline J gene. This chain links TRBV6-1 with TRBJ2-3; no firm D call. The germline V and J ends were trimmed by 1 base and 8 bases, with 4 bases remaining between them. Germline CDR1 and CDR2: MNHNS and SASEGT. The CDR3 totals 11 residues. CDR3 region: CASSEEGTQYF. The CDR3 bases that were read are TGTGCCAGCAGTGAAGAAGGTACG.

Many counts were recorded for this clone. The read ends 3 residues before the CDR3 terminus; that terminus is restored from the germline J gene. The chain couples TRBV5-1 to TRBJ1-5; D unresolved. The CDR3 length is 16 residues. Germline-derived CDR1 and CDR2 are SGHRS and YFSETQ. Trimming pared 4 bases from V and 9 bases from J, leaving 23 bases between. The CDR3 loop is CASSPNQGLAGGPQHF. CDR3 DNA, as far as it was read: TGCGCCAGCAGCCCCAACCAAGGACTAGCGGGAGGGCCC.

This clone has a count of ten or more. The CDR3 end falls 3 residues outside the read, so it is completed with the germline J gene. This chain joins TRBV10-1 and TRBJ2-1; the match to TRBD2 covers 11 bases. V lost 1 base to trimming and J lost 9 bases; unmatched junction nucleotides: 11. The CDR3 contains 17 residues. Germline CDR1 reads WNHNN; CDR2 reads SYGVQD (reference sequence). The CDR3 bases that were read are TGCGCCAGCAGTGAGTTCCGACTAGCGGGATCTGGGGGTGAG. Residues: CASSEFRLAGSGGE. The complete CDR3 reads CASSEFRLAGSGGEQFF.

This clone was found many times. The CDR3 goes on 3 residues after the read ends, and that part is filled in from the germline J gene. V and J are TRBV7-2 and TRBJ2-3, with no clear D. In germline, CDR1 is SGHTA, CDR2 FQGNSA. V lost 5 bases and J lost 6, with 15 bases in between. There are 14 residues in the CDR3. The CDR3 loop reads CASSVSSFRDTQYF. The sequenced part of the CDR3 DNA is TGTGCCAGCAGCGTAAGCAGTTTCAGGGATACG.

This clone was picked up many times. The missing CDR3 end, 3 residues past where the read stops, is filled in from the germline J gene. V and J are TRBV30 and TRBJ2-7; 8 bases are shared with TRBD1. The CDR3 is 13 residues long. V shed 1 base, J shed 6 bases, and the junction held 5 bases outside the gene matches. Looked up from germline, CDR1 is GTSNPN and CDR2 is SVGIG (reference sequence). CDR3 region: CAWSATGTGEQYF. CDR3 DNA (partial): TGTGCCTGGAGTGCTACAGGGACAGGCGAG.

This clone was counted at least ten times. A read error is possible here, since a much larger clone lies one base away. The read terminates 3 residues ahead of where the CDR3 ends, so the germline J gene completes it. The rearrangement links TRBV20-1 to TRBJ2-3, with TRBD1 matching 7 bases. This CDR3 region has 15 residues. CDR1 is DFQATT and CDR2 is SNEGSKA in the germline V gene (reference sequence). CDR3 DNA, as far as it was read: TGCAGTGCCCTACGAACAGGGGTTGACAATCAGCCG. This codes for CSALRTGVDNQP. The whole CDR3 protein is CSALRTGVDNQPQYF.

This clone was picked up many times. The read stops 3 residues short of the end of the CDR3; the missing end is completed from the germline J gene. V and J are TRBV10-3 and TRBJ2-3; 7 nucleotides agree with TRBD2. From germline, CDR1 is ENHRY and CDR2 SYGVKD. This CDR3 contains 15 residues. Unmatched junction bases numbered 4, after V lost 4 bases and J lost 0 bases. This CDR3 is CAISGQRDSTDTQYF. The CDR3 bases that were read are TGTGCCATCAGTGGCCAGCGGGATAGCACAGATACG.

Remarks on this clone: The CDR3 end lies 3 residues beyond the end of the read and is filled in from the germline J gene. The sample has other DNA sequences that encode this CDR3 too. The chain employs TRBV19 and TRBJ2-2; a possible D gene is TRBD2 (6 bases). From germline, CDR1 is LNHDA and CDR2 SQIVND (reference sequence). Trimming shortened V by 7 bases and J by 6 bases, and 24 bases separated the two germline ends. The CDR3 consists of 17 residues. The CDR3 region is CASTPASGRKGAGELFF. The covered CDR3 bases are TGTGCCAGTACCCCAGCCTCAGGGAGGAAGGGCGCCGGGGAG.

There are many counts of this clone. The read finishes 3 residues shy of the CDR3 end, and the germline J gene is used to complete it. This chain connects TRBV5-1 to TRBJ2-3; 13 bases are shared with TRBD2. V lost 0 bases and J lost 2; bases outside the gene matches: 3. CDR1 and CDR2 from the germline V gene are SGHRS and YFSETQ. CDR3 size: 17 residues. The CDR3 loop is CASSLVLAGGYTDTQYF. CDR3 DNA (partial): TGCGCCAGCAGCTTGGTACTAGCGGGAGGGTACACAGATACG.

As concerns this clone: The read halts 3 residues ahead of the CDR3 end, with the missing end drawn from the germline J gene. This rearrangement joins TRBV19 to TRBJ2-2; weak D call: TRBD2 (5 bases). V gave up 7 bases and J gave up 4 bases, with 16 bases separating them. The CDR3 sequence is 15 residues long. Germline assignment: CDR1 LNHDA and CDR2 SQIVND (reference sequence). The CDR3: CASISDGDLTGELFF. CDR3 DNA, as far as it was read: TGTGCCAGTATTTCGGACGGGGATCTCACCGGGGAG.

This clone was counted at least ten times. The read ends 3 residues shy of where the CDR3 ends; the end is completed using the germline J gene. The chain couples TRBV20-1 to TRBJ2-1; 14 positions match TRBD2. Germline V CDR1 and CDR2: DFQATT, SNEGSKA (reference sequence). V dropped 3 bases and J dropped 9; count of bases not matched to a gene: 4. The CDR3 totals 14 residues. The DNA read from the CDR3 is TGCAGTGCTAGGCTGACTAGCGGGAGGGGTGAG. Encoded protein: CSARLTSGRGE. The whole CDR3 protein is CSARLTSGRGEQFF.

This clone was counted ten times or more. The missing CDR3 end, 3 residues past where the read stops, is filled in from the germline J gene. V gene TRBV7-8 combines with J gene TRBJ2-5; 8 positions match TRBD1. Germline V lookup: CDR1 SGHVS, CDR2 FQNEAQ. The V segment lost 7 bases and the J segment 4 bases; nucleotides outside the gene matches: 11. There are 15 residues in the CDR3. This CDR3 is CASTPDTTGVETQYF. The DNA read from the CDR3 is TGTGCCAGCACCCCAGATACGACAGGGGTAGAGACC.

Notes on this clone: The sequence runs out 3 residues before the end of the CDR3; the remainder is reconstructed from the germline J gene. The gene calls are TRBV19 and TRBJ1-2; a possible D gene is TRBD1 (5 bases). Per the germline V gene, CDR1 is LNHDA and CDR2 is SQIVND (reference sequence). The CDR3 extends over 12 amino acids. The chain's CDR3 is CASSSGAYDYTF. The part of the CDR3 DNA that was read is TGTGCCAGTAGTAGCGGGGCCTACGAC.